The sequence of this T cell receptor beta chain was determined in a study of low-dose radiotherapy and immunotherapy resistance in tumors. This sample's time point: after trial treatment. Treatment here: LDRT plus nivolumab, ipilimumab, low-dose cyclophosphamide and aspirin (RACIN trial). Nivolumab, ipilimumab, aspirin, low-dose cyclophosphamide and low-dose radiotherapy were all administered to the donors. TRAV- and TRBV-specific primers were used for first-strand cDNA, which covered alpha and beta chains. TCRs were put through roughly 20 PCR cycles of amplification with Phusion. A constant-region primer and the V-primer adapter served as the primer pair. In vitro transcription served to amplify the mRNA that had been isolated. TCRdb reprocessed the reads with MiXCR, giving one entry per CDR3 protein. Of about 58,000 distinct CDR3 sequences in the sample, about a quarter were seen once. Germline V lookup: CDR1 MNHNS, CDR2 SASEGT. The CDR3 has 13 residues. With 7 bases removed from V and 10 bases from J, the gap between germline ends came to 17 bases.

With regard to this clonotype: A far larger clone is one nucleotide away, so this likely arose from a read error.

This receptor was identified in a male donor with prostate cancer. The chain links TRBV6-1 to TRBJ2-1, with D maybe TRBD1 (6 bases). The sequences come from PBMCs, collected after low-dose radiotherapy plus immunotherapy. Here the CDR3 reads CASMGTGTYEQFF. In DNA, the CDR3 is TGTGCCAGCATGGGAACAGGGACCTACGAGCAGTTCTTC.